The 15 T cell receptor beta chains in this list originate from one sample, sequenced in a study of T cell repertoires in cytomegalovirus infection. TCRdb re-analysed the reads in MiXCR, keeping a single row per CDR3 protein. The sample consists of approximately 990,000 distinct CDR3 sequences, around 30% of them appearing once. No antigen is known for these receptors. Sequenced material: cultured CD8+ T cells from PBMCs, taken from culture after CMV antigen stimulation. These receptors came from a human donor in good health (CMV status not recorded). Some clones in this sample may be carry-over from other donors' samples.

This clonotype was recorded a few times. The V call is TRBV7-8, the J call TRBJ2-3, with 8 bases matching TRBD2. CDR3 size: 17 residues. The J segment lost 3 bases and the V segment lost 2 bases, leaving 10 bases of the junction unmatched. Germline CDR1 reads SGHVS; CDR2 reads FQNEAQ. CDR3 residues: CASSLMWLAGPTDTQYF. In DNA, the CDR3 is TGTGCCAGCAGCTTAATGTGGCTAGCGGGTCCTACAGATACGCAGTATTTT.

In regard to this clonotype: One base away lies a much larger clone, so this may be a sequencing read error. CDR3 DNA sequence: TGTGCCAGCAGCATAGTTGAGGGGCCGTATATGTACAATGAGCAGTTCTTC. Its translation is CASSIVEGPYMYNEQFF. The V gene is TRBV7-6, the J gene TRBJ2-1; D possibly uses TRBD1 or TRBD2 (5 bases each). V was trimmed by 5 bases and J by 4 bases, leaving 21 bases between them. The CDR3 is 17 amino acids. Germline CDR1 is SGHVS and CDR2 is FNYEAQ.

The gene calls are TRBV2 and TRBJ1-2; 9 nucleotides line up with TRBD1. CDR3 length equals 14 residues. V trimming: 8 bases; J trimming: 2 bases; junction bases outside the gene matches: 6. Germline CDR1 reads SNHLY; CDR2 reads FYNNEI. CDR3 nucleotide sequence: TGTGCCAGCGGCCCAGGGACAGGGAACTATGGCTACACCTTC. Translated, it gives CASGPGTGNYGYTF.

In this sample, this clonotype turned up many times. The V and J genes are TRBV7-2 and TRBJ2-7; 8 bases line up with TRBD1. Germline V gene data show CDR1 as SGHTA and CDR2 as FQGNSA. The CDR3 runs 14 residues. With V trimmed by 5 bases and J by 3 bases, 6 bases remained unmatched. CDR3 residues: CASSEDRGLYEQYV. For the CDR3, the DNA is TGTGCCAGCAGCGAAGACAGGGGACTCTACGAGCAGTACGTC.

This clonotype has a handful of counts. This chain uses TRBV28 with TRBJ1-2, with D perhaps TRBD1 (5 bases). The CDR3 is 16 amino acids. V gave up 2 bases and J gave up 4 bases, with 17 bases separating them. The germline V gene encodes CDR1 MDHEN and CDR2 SYDVKM. The DNA for the CDR3 is TGTGCCAGCAGTTTAGAGGGGACGTTGAAAATCTATGGCTACACCTTC. It is translated as CASSLEGTLKIYGYTF.

The chain combines TRBV6-1 with TRBJ1-2, with 9 positions matching TRBD1. The CDR3 totals 15 residues. The V gene's germline CDR1 is MNHNS and CDR2 SASEGT. V shed 5 bases, J shed 3 bases, and the junction held 7 bases outside the gene matches. CDR3 protein: CASSPGQGNYYGYTF. The CDR3 DNA sequence: TGTGCCAGCAGTCCCGGACAGGGGAATTACTATGGCTACACCTTC.

V is TRBV16 and J is TRBJ1-4; 9 bases map to TRBD1. CDR1 and CDR2 (germline): KGHSY, FQNENV. The CDR3 contains 15 residues. V gave up 0 bases and J gave up 7 bases; unmatched junction bases: 3. CDR3 bases: TGTGCCAGCAGCCAATCTTACAGGGGGCTTGAAAAACTGTTTTTT. Its protein product is CASSQSYRGLEKLFF.

This clonotype has a count of ten or more. V gene TRBV7-8 combines with J gene TRBJ2-3, with TRBD2 as a possible D gene (6 bases). The CDR3 is made up of 15 amino acids. Trimming removed 4 bases at V and 2 bases at J, with 13 bases between. Germline V CDR1 and CDR2: SGHVS, FQNEAQ. CDR3 residues: CASSSLQRATDTQYF. The CDR3 DNA reads TGTGCCAGCAGCTCCCTGCAGCGGGCCACAGATACGCAGTATTTT.

The rearrangement joins TRBV4-1 to TRBJ1-5; 8 bases agree with TRBD1. V trimming: 4 bases; J trimming: 1 base; junction bases outside the gene matches: 9. CDR1 and CDR2 from the germline V gene are MGHRA and YSYEKL. The CDR3 extends over 17 amino acids. The CDR3 is CASSPLQGAVSNQPQHF. The CDR3 region has the DNA TGCGCCAGCAGCCCATTGCAGGGGGCGGTCAGCAATCAGCCCCAGCATTTT.

This clonotype was detected only a few times. This rearrangement joins TRBV20-1 to TRBJ2-1, with D possibly being TRBD1 or TRBD2 (5 bases each). Per the germline V gene, CDR1 is DFQATT and CDR2 is SNEGSKA (reference sequence). V gave up 2 bases and J gave up 1 base, with 12 bases separating them. This CDR3 spans 15 amino acids. The CDR3 DNA is TGCAGTGCTAGACAAAGGGACGGATCCTACAATGAGCAGTTCTTC. Its translation: CSARQRDGSYNEQFF.

This chain connects TRBV5-1 to TRBJ2-3; D might be TRBD2 (6 bases). With 4 bases removed from V and 0 bases from J, the gap between germline ends came to 18 bases. Per germline, CDR1 SGHRS and CDR2 YFSETQ. The CDR3 has 17 amino acids. The CDR3 region is CASSPPQAGPSTDTQYF. CDR3 nucleotide sequence: TGCGCCAGCAGCCCACCTCAGGCGGGGCCGAGCACAGATACGCAGTATTTT.

This clonotype was picked up a small number of times. The chain employs TRBV20-1 and TRBJ2-1, with TRBD2 matching 8 bases. Germline-derived CDR1 and CDR2 are DFQATT and SNEGSKA (reference sequence). CDR3 length: 15 residues. Losses at the gene ends were 5 bases for V and 3 bases for J; bases not matched to a gene: 9. CDR3 DNA sequence: TGCAGTGCTCGGATACCTAGCGGGTTCTACAATGAGCAGTTCTTC. Protein product: CSARIPSGFYNEQFF.

This clonotype was observed a handful of times. The V call is TRBV27, the J call TRBJ2-7; D possibly corresponds to TRBD1 (6 bases). The CDR3 spans 15 residues. The germline CDR1 and CDR2 sequences are MNHEY and SMNVEV (reference sequence). V was cut by 6 bases and J by 1 base, with 16 bases left in between. CDR3 in amino acids: CASRVGAGESYEQYV. CDR3 DNA sequence: TGTGCCAGCAGGGTCGGGGCAGGGGAATCCTACGAGCAGTACGTC.

A few counts support this clonotype. The chain uses TRBV11-2 and TRBJ2-5; possible D gene TRBD1, 5 bases. From germline, CDR1 is SGHAT and CDR2 FQNNGV. The V end lost 2 bases, the J end lost 5 bases, and 15 bases lay between the germline ends. The CDR3 contains 15 residues. This CDR3 is CASSLLSTARETQYF. The CDR3 coding sequence is TGTGCCAGCAGCTTATTGTCGACAGCCAGGGAGACCCAGTACTTC.

The gene calls are TRBV7-2 and TRBJ2-1, with 7 nucleotides matching TRBD1. Trimming cost V 1 base and J 6 bases; bases outside gene matches: 6. CDR3 length equals 15 residues. From germline, CDR1 is SGHTA and CDR2 FQGNSA. CDR3 in DNA: TGTGCCAGCAGCTTAGTCTCACAGGGGCCCAATGAGCAGTTCTTC. Protein product: CASSLVSQGPNEQFF.